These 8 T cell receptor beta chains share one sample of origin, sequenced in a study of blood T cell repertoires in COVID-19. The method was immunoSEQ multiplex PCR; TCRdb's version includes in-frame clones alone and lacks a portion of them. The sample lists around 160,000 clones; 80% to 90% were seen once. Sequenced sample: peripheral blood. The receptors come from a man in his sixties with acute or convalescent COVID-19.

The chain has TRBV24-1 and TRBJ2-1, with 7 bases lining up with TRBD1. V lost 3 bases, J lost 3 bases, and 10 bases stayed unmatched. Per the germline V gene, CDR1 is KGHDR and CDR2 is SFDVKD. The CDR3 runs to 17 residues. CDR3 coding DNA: TGTGCCACCAGTGATGAGAAAGGGGGCGGCGGCTACAATGAGCAGTTCTTC. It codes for CATSDEKGGGGYNEQFF.

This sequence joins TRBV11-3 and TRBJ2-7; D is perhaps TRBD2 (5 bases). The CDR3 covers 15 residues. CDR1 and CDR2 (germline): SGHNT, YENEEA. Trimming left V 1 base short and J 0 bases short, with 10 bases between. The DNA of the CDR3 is TGTGCCAGCAGCTTAGGGGCGGGCAACTCCTACGAGCAGTACTTC. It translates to CASSLGAGNSYEQYF.

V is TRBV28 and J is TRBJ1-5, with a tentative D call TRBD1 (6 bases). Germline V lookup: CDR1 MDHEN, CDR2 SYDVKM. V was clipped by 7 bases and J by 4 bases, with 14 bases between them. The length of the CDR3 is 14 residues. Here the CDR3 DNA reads TGTGCCAGCAAGCAACAGGGAGGGAATCAGCCCCAGCATTTT. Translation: CASKQQGGNQPQHF.

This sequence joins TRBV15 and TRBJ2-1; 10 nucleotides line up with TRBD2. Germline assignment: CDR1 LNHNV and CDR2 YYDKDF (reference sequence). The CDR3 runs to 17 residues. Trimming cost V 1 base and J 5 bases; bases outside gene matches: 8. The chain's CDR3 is CATSRVFGTSVHNEQFF. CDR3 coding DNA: TGTGCCACCAGCAGAGTCTTCGGGACTAGCGTGCACAATGAGCAGTTCTTC.

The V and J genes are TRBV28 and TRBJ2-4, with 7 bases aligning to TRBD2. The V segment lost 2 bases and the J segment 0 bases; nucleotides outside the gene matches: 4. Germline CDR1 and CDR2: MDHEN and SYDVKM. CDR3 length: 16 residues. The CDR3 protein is CASSLGGGLAKNIQYF. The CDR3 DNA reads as TGTGCCAGCAGTTTAGGGGGGGGACTAGCCAAAAACATTCAGTACTTC.

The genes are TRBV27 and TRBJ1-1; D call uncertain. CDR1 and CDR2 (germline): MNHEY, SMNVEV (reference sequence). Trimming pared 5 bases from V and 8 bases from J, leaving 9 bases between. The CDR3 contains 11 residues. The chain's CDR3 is CASSTRTEAFF. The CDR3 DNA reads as TGTGCCAGCAGTACCCGTACAGAAGCTTTCTTT.

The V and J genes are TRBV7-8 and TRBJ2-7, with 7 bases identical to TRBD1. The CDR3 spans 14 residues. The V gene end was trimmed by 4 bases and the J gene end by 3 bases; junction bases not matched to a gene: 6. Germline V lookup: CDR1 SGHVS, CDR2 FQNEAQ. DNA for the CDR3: TGTGCCAGCAGCTATCCAGGGGGTCGCTACGAGCAGTACTTC. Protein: CASSYPGGRYEQYF.

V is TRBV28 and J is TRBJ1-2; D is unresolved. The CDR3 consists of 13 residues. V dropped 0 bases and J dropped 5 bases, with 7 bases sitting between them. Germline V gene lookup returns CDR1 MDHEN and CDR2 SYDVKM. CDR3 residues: CASSLWAEYGYTF. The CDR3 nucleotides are TGTGCCAGCAGTTTATGGGCAGAATATGGCTACACCTTC.